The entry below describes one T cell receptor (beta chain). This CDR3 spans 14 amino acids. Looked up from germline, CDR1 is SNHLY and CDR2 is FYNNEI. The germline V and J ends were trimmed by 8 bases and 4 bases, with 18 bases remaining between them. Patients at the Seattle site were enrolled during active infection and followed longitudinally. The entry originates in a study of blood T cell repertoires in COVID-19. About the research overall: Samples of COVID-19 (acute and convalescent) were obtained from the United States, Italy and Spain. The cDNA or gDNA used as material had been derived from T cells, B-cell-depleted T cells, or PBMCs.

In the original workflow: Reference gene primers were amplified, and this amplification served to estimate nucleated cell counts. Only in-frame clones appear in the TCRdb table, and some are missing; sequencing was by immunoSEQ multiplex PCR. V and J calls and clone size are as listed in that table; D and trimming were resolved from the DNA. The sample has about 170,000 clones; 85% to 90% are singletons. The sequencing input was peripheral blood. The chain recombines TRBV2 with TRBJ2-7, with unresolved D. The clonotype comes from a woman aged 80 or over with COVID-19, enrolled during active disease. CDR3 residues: CASLPSGQSYEQYF. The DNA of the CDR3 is TGTGCCAGCCTTCCGAGTGGGCAGTCTTACGAGCAGTACTTC.